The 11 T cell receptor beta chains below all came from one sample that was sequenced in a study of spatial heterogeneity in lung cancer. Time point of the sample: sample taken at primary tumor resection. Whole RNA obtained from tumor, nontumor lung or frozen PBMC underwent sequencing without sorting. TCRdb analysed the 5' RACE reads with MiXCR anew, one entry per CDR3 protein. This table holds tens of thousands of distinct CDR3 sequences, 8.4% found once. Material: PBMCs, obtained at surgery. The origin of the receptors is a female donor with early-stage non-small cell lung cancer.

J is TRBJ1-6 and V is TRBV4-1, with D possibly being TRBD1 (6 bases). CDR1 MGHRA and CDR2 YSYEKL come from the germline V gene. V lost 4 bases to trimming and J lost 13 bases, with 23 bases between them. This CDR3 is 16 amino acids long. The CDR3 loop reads CASSPTQRTDLTPLHF. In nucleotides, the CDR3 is TGCGCCAGCAGCCCCACGCAACGGACAGATCTCACGCCCCTCCACTTT.

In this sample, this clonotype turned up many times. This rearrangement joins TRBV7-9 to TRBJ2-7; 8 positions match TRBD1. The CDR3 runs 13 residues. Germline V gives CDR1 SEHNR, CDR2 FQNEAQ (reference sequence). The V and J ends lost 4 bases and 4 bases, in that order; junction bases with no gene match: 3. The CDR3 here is CASSSDRGYEQYV. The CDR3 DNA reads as TGTGCCAGCAGCTCCGACAGGGGTTACGAGCAGTACGTC.

The CDR3 loop reads CASSPTPALLLYEQYV. The CDR3, as DNA: TGTGCCAGCAGTCCCACCCCTGCACTTCTCCTCTACGAGCAGTACGTC. V is TRBV28 and J is TRBJ2-7; D not certain. Looked up from germline, CDR1 is MDHEN and CDR2 is SYDVKM. The CDR3 runs to 16 residues. V lost 5 bases and J lost 3, with 20 bases in between.

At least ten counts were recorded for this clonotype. CDR3 amino acids: CASMNRDSRGYTF. The CDR3 nucleotides are TGTGCCAGCATGAACCGGGACAGTCGAGGCTACACCTTC. The chain recombines TRBV6-1 with TRBJ1-2, with 7 bases fitting TRBD1. The V segment lost 7 bases and the J segment 8 bases; nucleotides outside the gene matches: 10. The CDR3 consists of 13 residues. Germline V gene sequence: CDR1 MNHNS, CDR2 SASEGT.

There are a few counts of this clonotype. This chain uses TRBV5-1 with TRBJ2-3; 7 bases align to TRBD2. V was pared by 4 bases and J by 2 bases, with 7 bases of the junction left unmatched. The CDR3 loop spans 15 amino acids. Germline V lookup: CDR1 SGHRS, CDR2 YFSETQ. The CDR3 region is CASSPGGTTTDTQYF. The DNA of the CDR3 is TGCGCCAGCAGCCCCGGTGGGACTACCACAGATACGCAGTATTTT.

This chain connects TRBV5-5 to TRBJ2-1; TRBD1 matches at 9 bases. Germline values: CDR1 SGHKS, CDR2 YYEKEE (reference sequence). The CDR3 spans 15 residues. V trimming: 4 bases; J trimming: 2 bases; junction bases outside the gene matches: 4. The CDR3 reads CASSGGQGPYNEQFF. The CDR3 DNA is TGTGCCAGCAGCGGGGGACAGGGACCCTACAATGAGCAGTTCTTC.

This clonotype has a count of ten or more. CDR3 region: CASSEGGETQYF. The CDR3 nucleotides read TGTGCCAGCAGCGAGGGTGGAGAGACCCAGTACTTC. The chain has TRBV9 and TRBJ2-5, with D unresolved. The CDR3 covers 12 residues. Germline CDR1 and CDR2: SGDLS and YYNGEE. Deletions cut 3 bases from V and 4 bases from J, with 7 bases between.

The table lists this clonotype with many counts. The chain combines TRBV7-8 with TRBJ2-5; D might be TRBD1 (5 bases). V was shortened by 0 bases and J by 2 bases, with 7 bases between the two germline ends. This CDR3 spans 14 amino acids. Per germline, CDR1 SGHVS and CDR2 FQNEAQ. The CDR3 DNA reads TGTGCCAGCAGCTTAGCCAGGGCGCAAGAGACCCAGTACTTC. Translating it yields CASSLARAQETQYF.

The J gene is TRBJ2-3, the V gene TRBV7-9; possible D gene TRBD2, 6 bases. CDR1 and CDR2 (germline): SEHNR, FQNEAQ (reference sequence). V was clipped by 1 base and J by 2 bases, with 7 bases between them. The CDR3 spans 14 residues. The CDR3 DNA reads TGTGCCAGCAGCTTAGGCGGGACCACAGATACGCAGTATTTT. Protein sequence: CASSLGGTTDTQYF.

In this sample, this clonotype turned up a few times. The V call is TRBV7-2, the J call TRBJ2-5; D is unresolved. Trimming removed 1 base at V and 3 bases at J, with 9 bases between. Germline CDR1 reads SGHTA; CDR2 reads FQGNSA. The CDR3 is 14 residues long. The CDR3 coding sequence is TGTGCCAGCAGCTTAGTCGGCGGAAAAGAGACCCAGTACTTC. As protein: CASSLVGGKETQYF.

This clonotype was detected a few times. Here the CDR3 DNA reads TGTGCCAGCAGTTCAACAGGGGCTTCTGGCTACACCTTC. It translates to CASSSTGASGYTF. This sequence joins TRBV12-3 or TRBV12-4 and TRBJ1-2; 7 positions match TRBD1. The CDR3 length is 13 residues. The junction had 6 bases not matched to a gene; V was cut back by 4 bases and J by 7 bases.